These 16 T cell receptor beta chains came from one sample sequenced in a study of T cell responses to AZD1222 COVID-19 vaccine. Here immunoSEQ multiplex PCR was the method, and the copy in TCRdb shows in-frame clones only, minus some. The top ten clones hold 0.9% to 0.95% of a sample with around 130,000 clones, 93% of them seen once. The sample was peripheral blood, taken on day 0 of AZD1222 vaccination. The receptors were gathered from an adult in good health.

This rearrangement joins TRBV19 to TRBJ1-2, with a tentative D call TRBD1 (5 bases). The V gene lost 5 bases and the J gene lost 3 bases, with 10 bases spanning the gap. The germline V gene has CDR1 LNHDA and CDR2 SQIVND (reference sequence). This CDR3 is built from 13 residues. The CDR3 coding sequence is TGTGCCAGTAGTCCTCGGGGGGACTATGGCTACACCTTC. Its translation is CASSPRGDYGYTF.

This clone was seen only a few times. The chain has TRBV10-3 and TRBJ2-1, with TRBD1 as a possible D gene (6 bases). The CDR3 is made up of 18 amino acids. The germline V and J ends were trimmed by 5 bases and 0 bases, with 20 bases remaining between them. Germline CDR1 is ENHRY and CDR2 is SYGVKD. CDR3 sequence reads: CAISTTGVGDSSYNEQFF. The CDR3 nucleotides read TGTGCCATCAGTACGACAGGAGTTGGGGATAGCTCCTACAATGAGCAGTTCTTC.

Comment on this clone: One junction end does not reproduce the germline sequence, and a read error may be involved. The genes are TRBV10-2 and TRBJ1-4; possibly TRBD1 for D (5 bases). Per the germline V gene, CDR1 is WSHSY and CDR2 is SAAADI. This CDR3 spans 13 amino acids. The CDR3 loop is CACRAGGNEKLFF. The CDR3 DNA reads TGCGCCTGCAGAGCTGGGGGGAATGAAAAACTGTTTTTT.

The chain recombines TRBV12-3 or TRBV12-4 with TRBJ1-1; D is uncertain. V was pared by 8 bases and J by 1 base, with 11 bases between. The CDR3 loop spans 13 amino acids. As DNA, the CDR3 is TGTGCCAGCTCAGTGCGCCGGAACACTGAAGCTTTCTTT. Protein sequence: CASSVRRNTEAFF.

V and J are TRBV9 and TRBJ2-3; the match to TRBD2 covers 8 bases. This CDR3 has 15 amino acids. Germline CDR1 reads SGDLS; CDR2 reads YYNGEE. V was pared by 0 bases and J by 4 bases, with 4 bases of the junction left unmatched. This chain's CDR3 is CASSVELAVADTQYF. CDR3 coding DNA: TGTGCCAGCAGCGTAGAACTAGCGGTCGCAGATACGCAGTATTTT.

V usage is TRBV19 and J usage is TRBJ1-1; 7 bases agree with TRBD1. Germline trimming cut 8 bases from V and 6 bases from J; bases unmatched to any gene: 3. This CDR3 spans 11 amino acids. Germline V lookup: CDR1 LNHDA, CDR2 SQIVND (reference sequence). CDR3: CASYTGAEAFF. Written as DNA, the CDR3 is TGTGCCAGTTATACAGGGGCTGAAGCTTTCTTT.

The chain is built from TRBV5-6 and TRBJ1-1; 9 nucleotides line up with TRBD1. The V gene end was trimmed by 2 bases and the J gene end by 5 bases; junction bases not matched to a gene: 7. The CDR3 is 15 residues long. The germline CDR1 and CDR2 sequences are SGHDT and YYEEEE. This chain's CDR3 is CASSFWTGAVTEAFF. DNA for the CDR3: TGTGCCAGCAGCTTCTGGACAGGGGCGGTTACTGAAGCTTTCTTT.

The genes are TRBV6-2 or TRBV6-3 and TRBJ1-4; D remains unclear. Germline V gene sequence: CDR1 MNHEY, CDR2 SVGEGT. Deletions cut 4 bases from V and 8 bases from J, with 11 bases between. This CDR3 is built from 13 residues. CDR3: CASSSHGGEKLFF. In DNA form, the CDR3 reads TGTGCCAGCAGTTCACATGGCGGCGAAAAACTGTTTTTT.

This clone was seen just once. The chain recombines TRBV9 with TRBJ1-2, with a tentative D call TRBD1 (5 bases). Between the trimmed V and J ends, which lost 4 bases and 6 bases, there was a span of 19 bases. The CDR3 totals 15 residues. From germline, CDR1 is SGDLS and CDR2 YYNGEE. The CDR3 here is CASSQEDKISHGYTF. The CDR3 DNA is TGTGCCAGCAGCCAAGAGGACAAGATTAGTCATGGCTACACCTTC. Filled out from reference TRBV9 and TRBJ1-2, the complete variable domain reads DSGVTQTPKHLITATGQRVTLRCSPRSGDLSVYWYQQSLDQGLQFLIQYYNGEERAKGNILERFSAQQFPDLHSELNLSSLELGDSALYFCASSQEDKISHGYTFGSGTRLTVV.

The V and J genes are TRBV19 and TRBJ1-1; 7 nucleotides align to TRBD1. Unmatched junction bases numbered 4, after V lost 1 base and J lost 2 bases. CDR1 is LNHDA and CDR2 is SQIVND in the germline V gene (reference sequence). The CDR3 length is 15 residues. The CDR3 bases are TGTGCCAGTAGTATAGGAAGGACAGGCAACACTGAAGCTTTCTTT. It yields the protein CASSIGRTGNTEAFF.

The gene calls are TRBV18 and TRBJ2-7, with 9 bases that match TRBD1. J gave up 1 base and V 5 bases, and 6 bases lay outside the gene matches. The length of the CDR3 is 15 residues. Per the germline V gene, CDR1 is KGHSH and CDR2 is LQKENI. The CDR3 sequence: CASSSVGTGSYEQYF. The CDR3 DNA sequence: TGTGCCAGCTCATCCGTCGGGACAGGGTCCTACGAGCAGTACTTC.

This chain joins TRBV23-1 and TRBJ1-1, with D unresolved. TRBV23-1 is an ORF for which the function is uncertain. V gave up 2 bases and J gave up 10 bases, with 8 bases separating them. This CDR3 is 11 amino acids long. DNA for the CDR3: TGCGCCAGCAGTCAAAAGGGAAGAGCTTTCTTT. It translates to CASSQKGRAFF.

The rearrangement uses TRBV7-6 and TRBJ1-1; D uncertain. CDR3 length equals 15 residues. Between the trimmed V and J ends, which lost 5 bases and 1 base, there was a span of 14 bases. Looked up from germline, CDR1 is SGHVS and CDR2 is FNYEAQ. CDR3 region: CASSKTPGRNTEAFF. The CDR3, as DNA: TGTGCCAGCAGCAAAACCCCCGGACGGAACACTGAAGCTTTCTTT.

This clone was seen a handful of times. The V gene is TRBV7-9, the J gene TRBJ2-2; D call uncertain. Germline CDR1 SEHNR, CDR2 FQNEAQ (reference sequence). This CDR3 has 14 residues. With 7 bases removed from V and 0 bases from J, the gap between germline ends came to 9 bases. CDR3 sequence reads: CASKLAANTGELFF. The CDR3, as DNA: TGTGCCAGCAAGTTAGCCGCGAACACCGGGGAGCTGTTTTTT.

The chain employs TRBV7-8 and TRBJ2-1, with TRBD2 matching 13 bases. Germline CDR1 and CDR2: SGHVS and FQNEAQ. The length of the CDR3 is 18 residues. The trim removed 1 base at V and 0 bases at J, leaving 3 bases unmatched. The CDR3 DNA reads TGTGCCAGCAGCTTAGGACTAGCGGGGGGCCGCTCCTACAATGAGCAGTTCTTC. Amino acid sequence: CASSLGLAGGRSYNEQFF.

The chain carries TRBV4-2 and TRBJ2-7; D is unresolved. Looked up from germline, CDR1 is LGHNA and CDR2 is YNFKEQ. The CDR3 runs 13 residues. The V gene lost 0 bases and the J gene lost 10 bases, with 13 bases spanning the gap. The CDR3 DNA reads as TGTGCCAGCAGCCAAGATCGTGGGTCTAGACAGTACTTC. Translation gives CASSQDRGSRQYF.